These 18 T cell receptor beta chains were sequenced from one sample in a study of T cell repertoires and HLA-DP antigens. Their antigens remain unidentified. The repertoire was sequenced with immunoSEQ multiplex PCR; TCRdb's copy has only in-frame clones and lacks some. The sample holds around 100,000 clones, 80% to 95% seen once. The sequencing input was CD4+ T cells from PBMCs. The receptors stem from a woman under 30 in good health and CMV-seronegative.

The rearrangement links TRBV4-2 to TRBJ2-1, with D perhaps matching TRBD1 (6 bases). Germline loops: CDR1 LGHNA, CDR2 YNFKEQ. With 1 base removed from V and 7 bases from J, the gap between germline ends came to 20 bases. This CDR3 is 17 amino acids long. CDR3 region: CASSQALRQGYGNEQFF. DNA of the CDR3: TGTGCCAGCAGCCAAGCATTAAGGCAGGGGTACGGTAATGAGCAGTTCTTC.

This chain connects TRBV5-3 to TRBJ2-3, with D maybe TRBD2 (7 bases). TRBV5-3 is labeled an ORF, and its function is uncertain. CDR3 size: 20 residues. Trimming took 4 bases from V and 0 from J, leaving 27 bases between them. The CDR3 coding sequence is TGTGCCAGAAGCACCCTAGGGGGGAGCGGGAAAGCTTCTAGCACAGATACGCAGTATTTT. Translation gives CARSTLGGSGKASSTDTQYF.

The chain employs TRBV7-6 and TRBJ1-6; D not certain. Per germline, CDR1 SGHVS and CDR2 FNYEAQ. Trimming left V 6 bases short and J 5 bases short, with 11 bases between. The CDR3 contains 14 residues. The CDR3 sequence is CASRDGSHNSPLHF. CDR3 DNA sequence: TGTGCCAGCAGAGACGGGTCTCATAATTCACCCCTCCACTTT.

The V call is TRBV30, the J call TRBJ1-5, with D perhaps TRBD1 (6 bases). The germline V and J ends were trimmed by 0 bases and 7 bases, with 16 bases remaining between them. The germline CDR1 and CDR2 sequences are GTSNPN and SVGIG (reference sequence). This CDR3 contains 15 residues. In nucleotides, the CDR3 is TGTGCCTGGAGTGTCCCCGGGACATTCCGGCAGCCCCAGCATTTT. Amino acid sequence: CAWSVPGTFRQPQHF.

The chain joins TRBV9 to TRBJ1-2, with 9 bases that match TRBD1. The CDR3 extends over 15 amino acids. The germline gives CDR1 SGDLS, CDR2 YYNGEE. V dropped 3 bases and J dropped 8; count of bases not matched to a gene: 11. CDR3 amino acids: CASSASPGTGKGYTF. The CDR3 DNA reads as TGTGCCAGCAGCGCCTCCCCCGGGACAGGGAAGGGCTACACCTTC.

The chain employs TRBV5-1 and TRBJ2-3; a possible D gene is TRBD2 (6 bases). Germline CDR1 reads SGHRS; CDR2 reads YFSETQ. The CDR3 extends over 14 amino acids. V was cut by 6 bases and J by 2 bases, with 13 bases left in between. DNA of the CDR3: TGCGCCAGCAATTTGGGCGGGATCACAGATACGCAGTATTTT. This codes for CASNLGGITDTQYF.

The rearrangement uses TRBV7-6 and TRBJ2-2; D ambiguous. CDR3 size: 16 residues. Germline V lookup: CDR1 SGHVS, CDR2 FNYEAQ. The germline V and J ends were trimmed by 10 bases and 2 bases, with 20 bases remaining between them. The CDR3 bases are TGTGCCATCTCAACCCTGGCCGGGTTTAACACCGGGGAGCTGTTTTTT. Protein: CAISTLAGFNTGELFF. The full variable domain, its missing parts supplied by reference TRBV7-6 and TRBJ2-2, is GAGVSQSPRYKVTKRGQDVALRCDPISGHVSLYWYRQALGQGPEFLTYFNYEAQQDKSGLPNDRFSAERPEGSISTLTIQRTEQRDSAMYRCAISTLAGFNTGELFFGEGSRLTVL.

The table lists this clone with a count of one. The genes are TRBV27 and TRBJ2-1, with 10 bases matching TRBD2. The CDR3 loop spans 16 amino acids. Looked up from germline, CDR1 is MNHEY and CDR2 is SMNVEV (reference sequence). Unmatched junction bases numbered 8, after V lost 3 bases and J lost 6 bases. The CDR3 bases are TGTGCCAGCAGTTTTCTCCGACTAGCGGGCGGCAATGAGCAGTTCTTC. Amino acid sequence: CASSFLRLAGGNEQFF.

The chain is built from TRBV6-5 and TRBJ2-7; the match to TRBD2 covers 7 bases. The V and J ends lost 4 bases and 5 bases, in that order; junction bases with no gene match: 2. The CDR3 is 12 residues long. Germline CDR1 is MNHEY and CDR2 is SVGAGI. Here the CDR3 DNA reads TGTGCCAGCAGTTCGGGACTACACGAGCAGTACTTC. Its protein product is CASSSGLHEQYF.

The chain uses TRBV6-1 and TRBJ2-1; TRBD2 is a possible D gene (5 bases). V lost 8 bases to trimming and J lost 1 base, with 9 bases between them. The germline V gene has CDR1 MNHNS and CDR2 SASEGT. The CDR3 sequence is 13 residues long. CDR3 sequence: CASRGKSYNEQFF. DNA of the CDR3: TGTGCCAGCCGGGGTAAATCCTACAATGAGCAGTTCTTC.

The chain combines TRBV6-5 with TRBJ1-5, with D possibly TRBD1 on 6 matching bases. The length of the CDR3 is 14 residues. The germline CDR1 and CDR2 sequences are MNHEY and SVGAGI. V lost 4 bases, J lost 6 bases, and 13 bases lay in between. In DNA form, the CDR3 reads TGTGCCAGCAGTTCAACAGGGAGAGGTCAGCCCCAGCATTTT. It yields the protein CASSSTGRGQPQHF.

The chain's CDR3 is CASSLKRINEKLFF. CDR3 in DNA: TGTGCCAGCAGTTTAAAACGGATTAATGAAAAACTGTTTTTT. V and J are TRBV27 and TRBJ1-4; D uncertain. CDR1 is MNHEY and CDR2 is SMNVEV in the germline V gene (reference sequence). V dropped 2 bases and J dropped 4 bases, with 8 bases sitting between them. This CDR3 has 14 amino acids.

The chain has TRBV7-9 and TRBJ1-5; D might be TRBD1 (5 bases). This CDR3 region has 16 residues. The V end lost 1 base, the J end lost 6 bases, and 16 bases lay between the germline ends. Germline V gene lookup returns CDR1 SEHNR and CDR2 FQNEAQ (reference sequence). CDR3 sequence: CASSLGAGRAGQPQHF. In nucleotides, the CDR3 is TGTGCCAGCAGCTTAGGGGCAGGGAGGGCAGGTCAGCCCCAGCATTTT.

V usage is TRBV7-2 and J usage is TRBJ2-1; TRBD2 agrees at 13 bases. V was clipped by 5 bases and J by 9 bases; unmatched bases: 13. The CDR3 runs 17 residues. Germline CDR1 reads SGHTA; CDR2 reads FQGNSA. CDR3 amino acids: CASSLGTSGIRGFEQFF. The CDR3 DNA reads TGTGCCAGCAGCCTCGGGACTAGCGGGATACGAGGGTTTGAGCAGTTCTTC.

This CDR3 is CASSIPRGRFYGYTF. The CDR3 DNA reads TGTGCCAGTAGTATACCGCGGGGGCGTTTTTATGGCTACACCTTC. The rearrangement joins TRBV19 to TRBJ1-2; D is perhaps TRBD1 (6 bases). Trimming stripped 2 bases from V and 5 bases from J, with 15 bases between. The length of the CDR3 is 15 residues. Germline CDR1 LNHDA, CDR2 SQIVND (reference sequence).

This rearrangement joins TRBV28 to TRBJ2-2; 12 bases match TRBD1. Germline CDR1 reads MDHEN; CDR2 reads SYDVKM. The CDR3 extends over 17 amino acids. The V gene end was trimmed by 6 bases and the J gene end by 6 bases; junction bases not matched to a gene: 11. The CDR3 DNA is TGTGCCAGCAGAGACAGCGGGGGACAGGGGGCATCCGGGGAGCTGTTTTTT. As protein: CASRDSGGQGASGELFF.

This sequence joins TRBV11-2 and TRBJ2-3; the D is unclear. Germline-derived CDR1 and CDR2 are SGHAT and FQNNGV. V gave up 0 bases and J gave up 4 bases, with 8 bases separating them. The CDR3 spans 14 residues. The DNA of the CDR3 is TGTGCCAGCAGCTTAGATTTGGCCCCAGATACGCAGTATTTT. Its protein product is CASSLDLAPDTQYF.

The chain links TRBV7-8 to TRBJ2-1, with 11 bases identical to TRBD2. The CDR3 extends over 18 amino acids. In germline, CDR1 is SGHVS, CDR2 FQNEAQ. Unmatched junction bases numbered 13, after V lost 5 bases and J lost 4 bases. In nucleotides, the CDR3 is TGTGCCAGCAGCAAACGGTCGTTAGCGGGAGGGAATTACAATGAGCAGTTCTTC. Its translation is CASSKRSLAGGNYNEQFF.